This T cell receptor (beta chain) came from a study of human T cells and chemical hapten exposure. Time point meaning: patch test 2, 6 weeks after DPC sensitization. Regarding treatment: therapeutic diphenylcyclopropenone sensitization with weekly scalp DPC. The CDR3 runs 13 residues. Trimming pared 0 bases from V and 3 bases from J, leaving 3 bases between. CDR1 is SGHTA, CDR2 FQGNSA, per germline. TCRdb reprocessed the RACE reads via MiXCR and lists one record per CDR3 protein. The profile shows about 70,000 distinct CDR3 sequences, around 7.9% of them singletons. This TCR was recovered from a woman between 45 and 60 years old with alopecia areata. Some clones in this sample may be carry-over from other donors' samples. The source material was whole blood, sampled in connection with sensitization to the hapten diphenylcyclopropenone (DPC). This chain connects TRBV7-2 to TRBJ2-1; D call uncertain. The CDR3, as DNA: TGTGCCAGCAGCTTAGCGAACTACAATGAGCAGTTCTTC. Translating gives CASSLANYNEQFF.